These T cell receptor beta chains were read from a single sample in a study of blood T cell repertoires in COVID-19. Repertoires were generated with immunoSEQ multiplex PCR, while TCRdb's copy carries only in-frame clones and drops some. In the table there are about 160,000 clones, 85% of which are singletons. Sequencing was carried out using peripheral blood. The receptors were gathered from a human donor with acute or convalescent COVID-19. The donor label of this sample is uncertain. The CDR3 runs from the conserved cysteine through the conserved F or W.

v_gene,CDR3aa
TRBV6-5,CASSYDRGENEQYF
TRBV28,CASSLSHYEQYF
TRBV30,CAWSVPVGSEKLFF
TRBV5-6,CASRLTGGGSYNEQFF
TRBV30,CAWSRTGNQPQHF
TRBV3-1/TRBV3-2,CASSLNQGRGEKLFF
TRBV4-3,CASSQDQAAKNIQYF
TRBV2,CASSFDRVRQFF
TRBV5-1,CASSEQGFSGQPQHF
TRBV19,CASATGFSPLHF
TRBV4-1,CASSDLQVRGNTIYF
TRBV4-1,CASSQDGDRSAGELFF
TRBV9,CASSVEEPFSGNTIYF
TRBV4-2,CASSNAQGADGYTF
TRBV11-2,CASSLEDGSPRRGQFF
TRBV19,CASSIRGKSDQPQHF
TRBV18,CASSPGQGARGNTIYF
TRBV5-5,CASSLGEGPSGETQYF
TRBV2,CASKEGTTYNSPLHF
TRBV7-6,CASSSEGANQPQHF
TRBV6-1,CASSAPGGQGRSPLHF
TRBV5-1,CASSLGPQGQTDNSPLHF
TRBV7-8,CASSSPRAREKLFF
TRBV3-1/TRBV3-2,CASRLKSSYNEQFF
TRBV18,CASSLQGANNQPQHF
TRBV9,CASSSTLQGETYNSPLHF
TRBV19,CASTPKQGASGQPQHF
TRBV6-6,CASGTWGGDPLDTQYF
TRBV18,CASSPENYGYTF
TRBV19,CASSIGQVFYNEQFF
TRBV5-1,CASSLALWGGSNEQFF
TRBV24-1,CATSDSRPGAHEQYF
TRBV30,CAWATGASNQPQHF
TRBV5-8,CASSRGETLIRGYTF
TRBV11-3,CASSLGGPWNEQFF
TRBV10-2,CASTPGTGMTDTQYF
TRBV9,CASSVGGGGSLTDTQYF
TRBV7-2,CASSLVAGLNEQFF
TRBV4-3,CASSQSWAGGLVDNEQFF
TRBV18,CASSPLQGRDEKLFF
TRBV12-5,CASGLVTGPYTF
TRBV5-4,CASSTTGSGELFF
TRBV9,CASSVGLGQGEFF
TRBV7-6,CASSLVLRGGPADTQYF
TRBV9,CASSDPAPTGHGANVLTF
TRBV11-2,CASSLELAGVYEQYF
TRBV11-1,CASSFDTGELFF
TRBV30,CAWNPPGSNQPQHF
TRBV7-2,CASRKRGSSYEQYF
TRBV27,CASSLNGGLEKYF
TRBV5-1,CASSFGPGRFEAFF
TRBV30,CAWSAGFAYEQYF
TRBV28,CASSFALSVYNEQFF
TRBV19,CASRQPGLAVPEQFF
TRBV18,CASSPGTGYTEAFF
TRBV6-5,CASTPPRGPNTEAFF
TRBV12-3/TRBV12-4,CASSVDRNYGYTF
TRBV18,CASSPGTVNQPQHF
TRBV2,CASSEAGTRGRGEAFF
TRBV29-1,CSVLIQGYNEQFF